This TCR beta chain was found in a study of T cell repertoires in cytomegalovirus infection. About this clonotype: Its specificity is unknown.

MiXCR, run by TCRdb on the reads, gives a single entry per CDR3 protein. The sample has roughly 860,000 distinct CDR3 sequences, roughly 33% seen once. General study results and limits: In two of eight donors, the top clonotype was HLA-C-restricted CMV-specific.

The CDR3 totals 12 residues. Germline values: CDR1 SEHNR, CDR2 FQNEAQ (reference sequence). V lost 10 bases and J 4 bases, leaving 14 bases between the germline ends. This chain connects TRBV7-9 to TRBJ2-7; D may be TRBD1 (5 bases). Sample: cultured CD8+ T cells from PBMCs, taken from culture after CMV antigen stimulation. This TCR came from a human donor in good health (CMV status not recorded). Some clones in this sample may be carry-over from other donors' samples. CDR3 region: CATGNSLYEQYF. The CDR3 nucleotides read TGTGCCACAGGGAACTCTCTTTACGAGCAGTACTTC.